Listed below are T cell receptor beta chains from one sample, sequenced in a study of control samples from healthy donors and cancer patients. Sequenced by immunoSEQ multiplex PCR; TCRdb stores in-frame clones only, minus some. The table has 25,000 or so clones, approximately 85% seen once. Input material: PBMCs. These receptors all stem from a woman aged 55-69 years with head and neck cancer. Both conserved end residues are trimmed from each CDR3.

v_call: TRBV19
cdr3_aa: ASSGGGAATNEKLF

v_call: TRBV6-2/TRBV6-3
cdr3_aa: ASSPRRTDTQY

v_call: TRBV7-2
cdr3_aa: ASSLLRGYSGNTIY

v_call: TRBV7-3
cdr3_aa: ASSPGHMDEQF

v_call: TRBV15
cdr3_aa: ATSRDGGGAKGGGYT

v_call: TRBV28
cdr3_aa: ASSSGGDIETQY

v_call: TRBV10-3
cdr3_aa: AISGQGMREQY

v_call: TRBV3-1/TRBV3-2
cdr3_aa: ASSQEGRYYGYT

v_call: TRBV9
cdr3_aa: ASSVEGQGLYNEQF

v_call: TRBV19
cdr3_aa: ASSSGQGYQETQY

v_call: TRBV18
cdr3_aa: ASSPRDNYGYT

v_call: TRBV2
cdr3_aa: ASRTGDFYGYT

v_call: TRBV6-5
cdr3_aa: ASSPDGTPNTEAF

v_call: TRBV18
cdr3_aa: ASQSPGPGGRETQY

v_call: TRBV7-2
cdr3_aa: ASSLGAGGRSSYEQY

v_call: TRBV15
cdr3_aa: ATSRDPGGSYEQY

v_call: TRBV7-3
cdr3_aa: ASSLMSFGSPLH

v_call: TRBV18
cdr3_aa: ASSWEFDQEQY

v_call: TRBV19
cdr3_aa: ASSQGLAGSETQY

v_call: TRBV6-5
cdr3_aa: ASSYPALGSNSPLH

v_call: TRBV2
cdr3_aa: ASSEGAGGIEQPQH

v_call: TRBV5-4
cdr3_aa: ASSSGTGGPYEQY

v_call: TRBV7-2
cdr3_aa: ASSLDWQGPTL

v_call: TRBV19
cdr3_aa: ASSGTGGINSNQPQH

v_call: TRBV5-1
cdr3_aa: ASTGQITDTQY

v_call: TRBV27
cdr3_aa: ASSPGGRQLSGNTIY

v_call: TRBV6-5
cdr3_aa: ASNIDRVNGYT

v_call: TRBV29-1
cdr3_aa: SVQAGANVLT

v_call: TRBV6-1
cdr3_aa: ASSEQAPNTEAF

v_call: TRBV7-2
cdr3_aa: ASSSEPGRNQPQH

v_call: TRBV4-1
cdr3_aa: ASSQGPQDFTGELF

v_call: TRBV13
cdr3_aa: ASSRTPYEQY

v_call: TRBV7-2
cdr3_aa: ASSLVVRGNIQY

v_call: TRBV7-8
cdr3_aa: ASSQGQGPTEAF

v_call: TRBV3-1/TRBV3-2
cdr3_aa: ASSLGQGAEAF

v_call: TRBV13
cdr3_aa: ASSLRQGGAHEKLF

v_call: TRBV19
cdr3_aa: ASSIGGTVTRETQY

v_call: TRBV11-3
cdr3_aa: ASSGTGANEKLF

v_call: TRBV4-1
cdr3_aa: ASSQLLLRGNTEAF

v_call: TRBV5-6
cdr3_aa: ASSIFGLAGGL

v_call: TRBV21-1
cdr3_aa: ASSKVTGTGGEGGYT

v_call: TRBV11-3
cdr3_aa: ASSREGHTNTGELF

v_call: TRBV18
cdr3_aa: ASSPGQGATGYT

v_call: TRBV7-9
cdr3_aa: ASSSRSGGASH

v_call: TRBV12-5
cdr3_aa: ASGGLAVNTGELF

v_call: TRBV6-2/TRBV6-3
cdr3_aa: ASSYRWSTASF

v_call: TRBV5-6
cdr3_aa: ASSLYAGSNQPQH

v_call: TRBV15
cdr3_aa: ATQNPLALTGGADTQY

v_call: TRBV7-8
cdr3_aa: ASSSNPGLASTTYEQY

v_call: TRBV30
cdr3_aa: AWSVRGIEQY

v_call: TRBV11-2
cdr3_aa: ASTDLNTEAF

v_call: TRBV27
cdr3_aa: ASKRGAWVNTEAF

v_call: TRBV5-8
cdr3_aa: ASSLDTGVSYGYT

v_call: TRBV18
cdr3_aa: ASSPGTSGFNEQF

v_call: TRBV9
cdr3_aa: ASSRSGLPGTEAF

v_call: TRBV7-9
cdr3_aa: ASSLSGEAF